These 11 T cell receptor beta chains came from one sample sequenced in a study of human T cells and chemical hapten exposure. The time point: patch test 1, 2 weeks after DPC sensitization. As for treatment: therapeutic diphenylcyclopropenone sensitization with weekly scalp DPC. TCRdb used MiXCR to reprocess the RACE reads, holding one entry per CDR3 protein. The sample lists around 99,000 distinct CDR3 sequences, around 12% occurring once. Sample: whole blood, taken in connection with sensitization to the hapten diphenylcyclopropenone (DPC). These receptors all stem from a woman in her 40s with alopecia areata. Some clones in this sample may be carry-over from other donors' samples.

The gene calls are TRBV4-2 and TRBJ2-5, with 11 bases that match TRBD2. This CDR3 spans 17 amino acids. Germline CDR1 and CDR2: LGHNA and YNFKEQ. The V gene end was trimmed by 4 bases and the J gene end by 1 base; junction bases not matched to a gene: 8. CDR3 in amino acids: CASSPQTSGSAQETQYF. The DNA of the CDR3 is TGTGCCAGCAGCCCCCAAACTAGCGGGAGCGCCCAAGAGACCCAGTACTTC.

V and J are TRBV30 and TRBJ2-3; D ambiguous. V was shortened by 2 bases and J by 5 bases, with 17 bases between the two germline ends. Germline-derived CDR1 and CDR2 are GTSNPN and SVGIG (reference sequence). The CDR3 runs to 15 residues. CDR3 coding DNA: TGTGCCTGGAGTCTAACCGACCACCCGGGAGATACGCAGTATTTT. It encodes CAWSLTDHPGDTQYF. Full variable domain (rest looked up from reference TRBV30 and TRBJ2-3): SQTIHQWPATLVQPVGSPLSLECTVEGTSNPNLYWYRQAAGRGLQLLFYSVGIGQISSEVPQNLSASRPQDRQFILSSKKLLLSDSGFYLCAWSLTDHPGDTQYFGPGTRLTVL.

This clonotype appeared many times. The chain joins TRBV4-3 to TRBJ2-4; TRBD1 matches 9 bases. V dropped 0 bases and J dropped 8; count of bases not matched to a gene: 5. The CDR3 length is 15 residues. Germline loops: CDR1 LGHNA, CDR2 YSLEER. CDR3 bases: TGCGCCAGCAGCCAAGACGGGACAGGGTTGTACATTCAGTACTTC. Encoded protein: CASSQDGTGLYIQYF.

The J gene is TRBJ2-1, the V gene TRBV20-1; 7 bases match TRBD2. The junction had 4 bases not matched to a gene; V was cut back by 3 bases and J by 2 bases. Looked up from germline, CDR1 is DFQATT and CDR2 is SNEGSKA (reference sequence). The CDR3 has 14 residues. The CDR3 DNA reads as TGCAGTGCTAGGGGTCGGGAGGCCTACAATGAGCAGTTCTTC. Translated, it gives CSARGREAYNEQFF.

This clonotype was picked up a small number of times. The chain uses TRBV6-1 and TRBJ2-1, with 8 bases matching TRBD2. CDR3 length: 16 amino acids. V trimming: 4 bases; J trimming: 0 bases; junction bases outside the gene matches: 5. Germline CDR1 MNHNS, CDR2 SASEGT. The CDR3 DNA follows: TGTGCCAGCAGTGTAGACGGGAGGGCCTCCTACAATGAGCAGTTCTTC. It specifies CASSVDGRASYNEQFF.

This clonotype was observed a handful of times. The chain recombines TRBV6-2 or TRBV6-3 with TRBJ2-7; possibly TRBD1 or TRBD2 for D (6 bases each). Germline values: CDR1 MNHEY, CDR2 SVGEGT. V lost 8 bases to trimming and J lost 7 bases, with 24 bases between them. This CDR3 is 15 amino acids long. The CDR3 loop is CASLRGGTTSREQYF. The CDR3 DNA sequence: TGTGCCAGCCTTAGAGGGGGGACCACCTCTCGAGAGCAGTACTTC.

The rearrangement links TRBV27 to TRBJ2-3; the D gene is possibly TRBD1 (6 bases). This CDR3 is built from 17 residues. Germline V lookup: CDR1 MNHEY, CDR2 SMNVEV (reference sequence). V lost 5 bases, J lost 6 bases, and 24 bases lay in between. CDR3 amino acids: CASSTSGTHMQEDTQYF. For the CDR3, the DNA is TGTGCCAGCAGTACATCCGGGACACACATGCAAGAGGATACGCAGTATTTT.

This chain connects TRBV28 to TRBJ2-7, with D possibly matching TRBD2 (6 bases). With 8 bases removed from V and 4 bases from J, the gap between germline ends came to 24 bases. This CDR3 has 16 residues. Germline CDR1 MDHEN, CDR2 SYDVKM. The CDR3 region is CASSEGRPGGRYEQYF. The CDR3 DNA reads TGTGCCAGCTCCGAGGGGAGGCCTGGGGGTAGATACGAGCAGTACTTC.

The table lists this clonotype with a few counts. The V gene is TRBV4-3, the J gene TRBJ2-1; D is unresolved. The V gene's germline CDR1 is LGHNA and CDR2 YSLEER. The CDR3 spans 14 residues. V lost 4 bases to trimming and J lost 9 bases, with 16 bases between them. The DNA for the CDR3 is TGCGCCAGCAGCCGCTTGGGATGGTCGGCTGAGCAGTTCTTC. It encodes CASSRLGWSAEQFF.

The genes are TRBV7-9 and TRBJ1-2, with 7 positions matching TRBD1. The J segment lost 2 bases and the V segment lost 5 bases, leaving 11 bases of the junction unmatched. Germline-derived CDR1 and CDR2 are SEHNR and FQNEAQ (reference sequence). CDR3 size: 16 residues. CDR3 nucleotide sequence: TGTGCCAGCAGCACAGACAGGGTCCTAACGAACTATGGCTACACCTTC. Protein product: CASSTDRVLTNYGYTF.

The CDR3 region has the DNA TGTGCCAGCAGTTTAATACCGGGACAGGGGTGGTACGAGCAGTACTTC. It is translated as CASSLIPGQGWYEQYF. The chain has TRBV12-3 or TRBV12-4 and TRBJ2-7, with 10 positions matching TRBD1. V lost 2 bases, J lost 4 bases, and 8 bases stayed unmatched. The CDR3 is 16 amino acids.